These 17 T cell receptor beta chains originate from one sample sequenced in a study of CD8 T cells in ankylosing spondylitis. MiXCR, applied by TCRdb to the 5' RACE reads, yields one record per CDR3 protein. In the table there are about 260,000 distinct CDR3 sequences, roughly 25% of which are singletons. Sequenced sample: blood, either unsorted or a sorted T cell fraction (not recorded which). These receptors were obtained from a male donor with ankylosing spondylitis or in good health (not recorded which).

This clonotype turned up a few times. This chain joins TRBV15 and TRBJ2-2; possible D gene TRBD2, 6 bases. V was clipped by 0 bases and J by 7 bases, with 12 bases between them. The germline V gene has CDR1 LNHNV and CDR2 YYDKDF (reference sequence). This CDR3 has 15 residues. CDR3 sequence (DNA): TGTGCCACCAGCAGAGATCGGACTATGGTCGGGGAGCTGTTTTTT. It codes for CATSRDRTMVGELFF.

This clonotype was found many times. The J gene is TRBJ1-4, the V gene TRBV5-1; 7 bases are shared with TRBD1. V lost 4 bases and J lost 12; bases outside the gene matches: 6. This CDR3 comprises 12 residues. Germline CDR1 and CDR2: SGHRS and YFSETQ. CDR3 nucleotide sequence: TGCGCCAGCAGCCAAACAGGGACAGAACTGTTTTTT. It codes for CASSQTGTELFF.

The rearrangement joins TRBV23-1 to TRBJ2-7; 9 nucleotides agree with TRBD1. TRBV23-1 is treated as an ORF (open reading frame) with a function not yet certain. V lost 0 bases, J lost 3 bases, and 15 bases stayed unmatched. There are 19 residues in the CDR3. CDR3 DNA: TGCGCCAGCAGTCAATCATCGGGGAACAGGGGGCTGAACTACTACGAGCAGTACTTC. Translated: CASSQSSGNRGLNYYEQYF.

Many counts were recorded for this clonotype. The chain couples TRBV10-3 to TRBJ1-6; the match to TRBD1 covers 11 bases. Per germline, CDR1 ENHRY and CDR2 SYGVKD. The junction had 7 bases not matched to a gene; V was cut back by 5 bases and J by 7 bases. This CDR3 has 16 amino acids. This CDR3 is CAISSRGDRGNSPLHF. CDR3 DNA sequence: TGTGCCATCAGTTCCCGCGGGGACAGGGGGAATTCACCCCTCCACTTT.

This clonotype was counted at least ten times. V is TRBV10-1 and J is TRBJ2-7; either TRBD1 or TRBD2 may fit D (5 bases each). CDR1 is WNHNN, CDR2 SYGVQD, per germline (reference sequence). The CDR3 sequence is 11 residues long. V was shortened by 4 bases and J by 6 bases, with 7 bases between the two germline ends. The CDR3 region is CASSAGLEQYF. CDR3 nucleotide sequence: TGCGCCAGCAGTGCGGGGCTCGAGCAGTACTTC.

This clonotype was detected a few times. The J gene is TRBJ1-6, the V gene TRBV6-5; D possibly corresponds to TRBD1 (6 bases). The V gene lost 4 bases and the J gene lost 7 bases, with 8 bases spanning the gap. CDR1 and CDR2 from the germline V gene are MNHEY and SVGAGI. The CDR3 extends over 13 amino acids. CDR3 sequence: CASSSGQNSPLHF. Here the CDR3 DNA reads TGTGCCAGCAGTTCCGGACAGAATTCACCCCTCCACTTT.

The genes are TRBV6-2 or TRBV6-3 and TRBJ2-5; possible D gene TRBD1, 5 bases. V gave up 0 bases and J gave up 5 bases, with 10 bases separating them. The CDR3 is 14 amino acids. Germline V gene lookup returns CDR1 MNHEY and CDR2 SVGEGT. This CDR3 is CASSYSQVRETQYF. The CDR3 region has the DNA TGTGCCAGCAGTTACTCACAGGTCCGCGAGACCCAGTACTTC.

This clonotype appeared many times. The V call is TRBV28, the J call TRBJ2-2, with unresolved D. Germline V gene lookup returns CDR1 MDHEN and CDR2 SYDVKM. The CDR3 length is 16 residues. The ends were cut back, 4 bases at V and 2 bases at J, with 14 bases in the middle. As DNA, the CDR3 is TGTGCCAGCAGTTCGCTCCGAACTCAAAACACCGGGGAGCTGTTTTTT. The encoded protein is CASSSLRTQNTGELFF.

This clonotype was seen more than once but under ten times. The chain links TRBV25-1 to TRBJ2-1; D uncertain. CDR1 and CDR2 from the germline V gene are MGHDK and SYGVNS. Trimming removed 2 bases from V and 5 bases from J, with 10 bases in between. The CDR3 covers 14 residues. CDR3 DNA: TGTGCCAGCAGTGAACTGAGAAGCCACAATGAGCAGTTCTTC. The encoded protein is CASSELRSHNEQFF.

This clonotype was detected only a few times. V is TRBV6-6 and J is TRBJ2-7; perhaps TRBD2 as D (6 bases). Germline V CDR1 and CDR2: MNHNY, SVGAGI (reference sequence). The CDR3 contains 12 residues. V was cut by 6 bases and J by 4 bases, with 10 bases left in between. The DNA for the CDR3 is TGTGCCAGCAGGGAGGGGACTTACGAGCAGTACTTC. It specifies CASREGTYEQYF.

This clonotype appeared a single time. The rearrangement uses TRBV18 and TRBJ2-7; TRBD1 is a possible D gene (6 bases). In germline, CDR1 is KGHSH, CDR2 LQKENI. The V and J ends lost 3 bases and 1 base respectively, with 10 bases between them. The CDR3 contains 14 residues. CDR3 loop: CASSPPGHSYEQYF. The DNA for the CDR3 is TGTGCCAGCTCACCTCCGGGACATTCCTACGAGCAGTACTTC.

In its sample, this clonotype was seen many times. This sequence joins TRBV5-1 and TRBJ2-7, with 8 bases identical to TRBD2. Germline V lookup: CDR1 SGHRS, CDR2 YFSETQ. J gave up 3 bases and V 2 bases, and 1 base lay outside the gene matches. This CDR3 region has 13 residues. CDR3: CASSLLADYEQYF. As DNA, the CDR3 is TGCGCCAGCAGCTTACTAGCGGACTACGAGCAGTACTTC.

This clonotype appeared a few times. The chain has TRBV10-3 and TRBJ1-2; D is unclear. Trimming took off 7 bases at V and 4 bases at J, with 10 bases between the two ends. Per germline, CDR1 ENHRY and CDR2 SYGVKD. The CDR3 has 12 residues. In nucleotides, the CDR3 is TGTGCCATCAAGGACGTGCCCTATGGCTACACCTTC. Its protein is CAIKDVPYGYTF.

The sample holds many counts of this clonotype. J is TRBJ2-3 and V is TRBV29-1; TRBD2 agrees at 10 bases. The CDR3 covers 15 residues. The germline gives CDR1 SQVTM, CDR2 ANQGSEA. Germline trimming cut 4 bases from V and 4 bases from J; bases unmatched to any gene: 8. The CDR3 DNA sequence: TGCAGCGTTGCCCAGCGGGGGGGCTTGCCAGATACGCAGTATTTT. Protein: CSVAQRGGLPDTQYF.

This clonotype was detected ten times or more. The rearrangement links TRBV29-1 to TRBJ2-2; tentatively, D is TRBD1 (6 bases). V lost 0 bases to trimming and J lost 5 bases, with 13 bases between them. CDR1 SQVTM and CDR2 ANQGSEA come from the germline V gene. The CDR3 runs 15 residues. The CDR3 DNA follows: TGCAGCGTTGAAGATCTTAGGCAGGGGACCGGGGAGCTGTTTTTT. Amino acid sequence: CSVEDLRQGTGELFF.

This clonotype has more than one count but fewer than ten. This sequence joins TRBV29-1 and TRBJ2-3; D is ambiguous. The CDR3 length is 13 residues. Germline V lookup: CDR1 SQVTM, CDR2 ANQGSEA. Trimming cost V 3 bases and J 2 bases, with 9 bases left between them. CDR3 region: CSVEARHTDTQYF. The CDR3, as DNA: TGCAGCGTTGAGGCCCGGCACACAGATACGCAGTATTTT.

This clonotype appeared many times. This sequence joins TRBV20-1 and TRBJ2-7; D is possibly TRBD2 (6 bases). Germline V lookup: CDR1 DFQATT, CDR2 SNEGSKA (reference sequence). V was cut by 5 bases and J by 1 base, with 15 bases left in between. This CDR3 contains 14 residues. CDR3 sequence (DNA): TGCAGTGCTGACAACCGGGACTCATCCTACGAGCAGTACTTC. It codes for CSADNRDSSYEQYF.